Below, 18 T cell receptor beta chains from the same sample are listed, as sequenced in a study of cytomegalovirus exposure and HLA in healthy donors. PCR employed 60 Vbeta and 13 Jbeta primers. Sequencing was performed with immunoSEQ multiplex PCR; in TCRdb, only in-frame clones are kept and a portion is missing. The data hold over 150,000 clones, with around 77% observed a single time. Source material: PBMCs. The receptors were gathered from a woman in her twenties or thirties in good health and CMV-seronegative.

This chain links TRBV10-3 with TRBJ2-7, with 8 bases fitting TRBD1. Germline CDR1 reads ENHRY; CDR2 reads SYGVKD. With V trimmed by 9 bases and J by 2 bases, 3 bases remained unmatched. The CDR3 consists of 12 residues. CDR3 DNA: TGTGCCATTCGGACAGGGACCTACGAGCAGTACTTC. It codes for CAIRTGTYEQYF.

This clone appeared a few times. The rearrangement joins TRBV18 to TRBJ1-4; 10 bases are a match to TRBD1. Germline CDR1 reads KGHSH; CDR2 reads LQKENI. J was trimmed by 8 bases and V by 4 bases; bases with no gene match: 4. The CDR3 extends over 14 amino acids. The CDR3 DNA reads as TGTGCCAGCTCACTGACAGGGGGCCAGGAAAAACTGTTTTTT. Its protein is CASSLTGGQEKLFF.

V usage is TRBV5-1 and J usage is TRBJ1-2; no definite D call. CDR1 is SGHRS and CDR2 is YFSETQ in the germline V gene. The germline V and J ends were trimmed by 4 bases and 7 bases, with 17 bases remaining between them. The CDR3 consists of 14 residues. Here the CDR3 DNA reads TGCGCCAGCAGCCCCCGGACTGCAGAGAGTGGCTACACCTTC. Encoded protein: CASSPRTAESGYTF.

The CDR3 here is CASSLASSYNEQFF. Written as DNA, the CDR3 is TGTGCCAGCTCTCTAGCGAGCTCCTACAATGAGCAGTTCTTC. This sequence joins TRBV19 and TRBJ2-1; tentative D call: TRBD2 (6 bases). This CDR3 comprises 14 residues. Germline V lookup: CDR1 LNHDA, CDR2 SQIVND (reference sequence). V lost 9 bases to trimming and J lost 0 bases, with 12 bases between them.

CDR3 bases: TGTGCCAGCAGTTCTCACAGGGTGTATGGCTACACCTTC. Amino acids: CASSSHRVYGYTF. The chain is built from TRBV27 and TRBJ1-2; a weak D match, TRBD1 (6 bases). From germline, CDR1 is MNHEY and CDR2 SMNVEV (reference sequence). The CDR3 is 13 amino acids. V dropped 4 bases and J dropped 5 bases, with 11 bases sitting between them.

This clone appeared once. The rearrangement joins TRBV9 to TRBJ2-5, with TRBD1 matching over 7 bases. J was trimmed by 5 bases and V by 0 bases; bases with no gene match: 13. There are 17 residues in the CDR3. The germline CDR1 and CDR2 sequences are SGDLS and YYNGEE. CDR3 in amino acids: CASSVATQGVLRETQYF. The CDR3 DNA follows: TGTGCCAGCAGCGTAGCTACCCAGGGGGTACTTCGGGAGACCCAGTACTTC.

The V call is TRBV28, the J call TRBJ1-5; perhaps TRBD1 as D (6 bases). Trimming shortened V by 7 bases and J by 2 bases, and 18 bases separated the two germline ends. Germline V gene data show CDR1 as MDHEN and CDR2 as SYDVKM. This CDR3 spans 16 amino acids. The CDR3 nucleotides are TGTGCCAGCACCCACCTCCGCAGGGGTGGCAATCAGCCCCAGCATTTT. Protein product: CASTHLRRGGNQPQHF. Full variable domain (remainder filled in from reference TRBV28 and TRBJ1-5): DVKVTQSSRYLVKRTGEKVFLECVQDMDHENMFWYRQDPGLGLRLIYFSYDVKMKEKGDIPEGYSVSREKKERFSLILESASTNQTSMYLCASTHLRRGGNQPQHFGDGTRLSIL.

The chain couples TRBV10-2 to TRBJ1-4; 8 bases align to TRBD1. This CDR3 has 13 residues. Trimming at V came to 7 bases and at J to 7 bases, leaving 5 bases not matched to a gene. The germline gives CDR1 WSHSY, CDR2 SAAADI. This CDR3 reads CASKQGGGEKLFF. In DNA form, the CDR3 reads TGCGCCAGCAAACAGGGGGGTGGTGAAAAACTGTTTTTT.

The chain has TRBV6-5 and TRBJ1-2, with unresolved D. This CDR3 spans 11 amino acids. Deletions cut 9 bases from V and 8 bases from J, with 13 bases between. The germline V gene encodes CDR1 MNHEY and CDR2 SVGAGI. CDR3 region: CASLEAGGYTF. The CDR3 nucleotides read TGTGCCAGTTTGGAGGCGGGCGGCTACACCTTC.

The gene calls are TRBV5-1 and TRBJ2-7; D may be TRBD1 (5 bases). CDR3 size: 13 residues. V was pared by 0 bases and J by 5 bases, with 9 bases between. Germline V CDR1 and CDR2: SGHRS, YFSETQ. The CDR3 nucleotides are TGCGCCAGCAGCTTGGACAGGTTCCACGAGCAGTACTTC. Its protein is CASSLDRFHEQYF.

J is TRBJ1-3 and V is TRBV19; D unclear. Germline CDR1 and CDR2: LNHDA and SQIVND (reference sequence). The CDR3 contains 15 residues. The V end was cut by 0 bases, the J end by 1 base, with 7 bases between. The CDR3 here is CASSIDRTSGNTIYF. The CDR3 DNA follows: TGTGCCAGTAGTATAGATCGGACTTCTGGAAACACCATATATTTT.

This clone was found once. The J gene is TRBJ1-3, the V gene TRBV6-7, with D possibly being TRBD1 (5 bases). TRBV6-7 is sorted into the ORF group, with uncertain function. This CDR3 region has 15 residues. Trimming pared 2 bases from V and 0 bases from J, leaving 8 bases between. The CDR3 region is CASSYKGLSGNTIYF. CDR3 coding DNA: TGTGCCAGCAGTTACAAGGGACTCTCTGGAAACACCATATATTTT.

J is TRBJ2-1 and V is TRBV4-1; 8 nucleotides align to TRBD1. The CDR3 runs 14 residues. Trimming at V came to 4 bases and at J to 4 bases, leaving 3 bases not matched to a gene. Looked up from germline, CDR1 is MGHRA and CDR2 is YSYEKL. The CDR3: CASSRGQGYNEQFF. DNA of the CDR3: TGCGCCAGCAGCCGCGGACAGGGATACAATGAGCAGTTCTTC.

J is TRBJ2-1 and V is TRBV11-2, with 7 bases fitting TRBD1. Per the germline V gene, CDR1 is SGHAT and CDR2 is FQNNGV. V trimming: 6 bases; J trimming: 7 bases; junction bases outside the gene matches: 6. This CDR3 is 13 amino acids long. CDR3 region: CASRAGGVNEQFF. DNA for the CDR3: TGTGCCAGCAGGGCAGGGGGTGTAAATGAGCAGTTCTTC. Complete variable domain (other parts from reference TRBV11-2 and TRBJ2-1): EAGVAQSPRYKIIEKRQSVAFWCNPISGHATLYWYQQILGQGPKLLIQFQNNGVVDDSQLPKDRFSAERLKGVDSTLKIQPAKLEDSAVYLCASRAGGVNEQFFGPGTRLTVL.

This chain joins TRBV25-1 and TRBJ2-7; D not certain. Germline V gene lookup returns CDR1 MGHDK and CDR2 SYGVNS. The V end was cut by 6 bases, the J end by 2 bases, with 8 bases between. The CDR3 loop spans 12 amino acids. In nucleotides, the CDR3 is TGTGCCAGCAGGCCAGGCCCCTACGAGCAGTACTTC. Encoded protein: CASRPGPYEQYF.

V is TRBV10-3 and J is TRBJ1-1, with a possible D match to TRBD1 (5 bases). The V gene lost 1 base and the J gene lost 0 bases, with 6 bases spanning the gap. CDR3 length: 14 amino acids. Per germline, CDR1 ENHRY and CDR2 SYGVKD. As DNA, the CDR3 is TGTGCCATCAGTGAGTTCAGGGTGAACACTGAAGCTTTCTTT. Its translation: CAISEFRVNTEAFF.

The CDR3 DNA reads as TGTGCCTGGCAAGGGGGCGCCGAGGCTCCCTATAATTCACCCCTCCACTTT. This gives the protein CAWQGGAEAPYNSPLHF. The rearrangement uses TRBV30 and TRBJ1-6, with 7 positions matching TRBD1. CDR3 size: 17 residues. V gave up 5 bases and J gave up 2 bases; unmatched junction bases: 12. Germline V gives CDR1 GTSNPN, CDR2 SVGIG (reference sequence).

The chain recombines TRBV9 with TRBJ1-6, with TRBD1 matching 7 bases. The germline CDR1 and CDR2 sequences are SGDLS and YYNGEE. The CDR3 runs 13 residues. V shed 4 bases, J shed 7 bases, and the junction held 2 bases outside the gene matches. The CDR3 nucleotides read TGTGCCAGCAGCCCCAGGGGGAATTCACCCCTCCACTTT. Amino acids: CASSPRGNSPLHF.